This T cell receptor beta chain emerged from a study of tumor-infiltrating lymphocytes in oesophageal squamous cell carcinoma. Germline CDR1 reads SGHTA; CDR2 reads FQGNSA. V shed 0 bases and J shed 5 bases, with 4 bases lying between them. The CDR3 sequence is 13 residues long. TCRdb ran MiXCR on the PCR reads and lists one entry per CDR3 protein. The sample has about 11,000 distinct CDR3 sequences, around three fifths seen once. This chain links TRBV7-2 with TRBJ2-2; the D is unclear. Sequencing was done on a sample of esophageal tumor tissue. This TCR derives from a male donor with esophageal squamous cell carcinoma. The CDR3 sequence is CASSLAGTGELFF. The CDR3, as DNA: TGTGCCAGCAGCTTAGCCGGTACCGGGGAGCTGTTTTTT.